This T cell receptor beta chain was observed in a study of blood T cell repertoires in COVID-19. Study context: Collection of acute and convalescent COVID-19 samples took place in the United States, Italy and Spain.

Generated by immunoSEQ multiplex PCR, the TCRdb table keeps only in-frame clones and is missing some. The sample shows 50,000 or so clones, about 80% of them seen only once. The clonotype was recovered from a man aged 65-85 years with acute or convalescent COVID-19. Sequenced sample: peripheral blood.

The CDR3 nucleotides are TGTGCCAGCAGTTCCAACACAGGGTCTGGCTACACCTTC. Translation: CASSSNTGSGYTF. The gene calls are TRBV6-6 and TRBJ1-2; TRBD1 might be the D (6 bases). The germline CDR1 and CDR2 sequences are MNHNY and SVGAGI (reference sequence). The CDR3 runs 13 residues. V was trimmed by 4 bases and J by 7 bases, leaving 13 bases between them.